The 21 T cell receptor beta chains reported below all come from one sample, sequenced in a study of blood T cell repertoires in COVID-19. The protocol was immunoSEQ multiplex PCR, while the TCRdb copy is restricted to in-frame clones and leaves out a portion. The repertoire consists of some 520,000 clones, with 89% occurring once and the leading ten covering about 0.91%. Input material: peripheral blood. The origin of the receptors is a man between 18 and 35 years old with COVID-19, enrolled during active disease.

V is TRBV14 and J is TRBJ1-1, with a tentative D call TRBD1 (6 bases). The CDR3 sequence is 15 residues long. CDR1 and CDR2 from the germline V gene are SGHDN and FVKESK. V lost 1 base to trimming and J lost 5 bases, with 14 bases between them. CDR3 amino acids: CASSQGPTGQTEAFF. The CDR3 DNA is TGTGCCAGCAGCCAAGGCCCTACAGGGCAGACTGAAGCTTTCTTT.

This clone has more than one count but fewer than ten. The V call is TRBV10-3, the J call TRBJ2-1, with 9 nucleotides matching TRBD2. The ends lost 3 bases at V and 1 base at J; junction bases unmatched: 4. The germline V gene has CDR1 ENHRY and CDR2 SYGVKD. This CDR3 comprises 16 residues. This CDR3 reads CAISELAGASYNEQFF. The DNA for the CDR3 is TGTGCCATCAGTGAACTAGCGGGTGCGTCCTACAATGAGCAGTTCTTC.

This clone was seen once. This chain joins TRBV5-1 and TRBJ1-4; the D is unclear. This CDR3 is 12 amino acids long. Looked up from germline, CDR1 is SGHRS and CDR2 is YFSETQ. V dropped 0 bases and J dropped 7 bases, with 4 bases sitting between them. The chain's CDR3 is CASSLDLEKLFF. The CDR3 region has the DNA TGCGCCAGCAGCTTGGATCTTGAAAAACTGTTTTTT.

The CDR3 sequence is CASSIDSGRTYEQYF. As DNA, the CDR3 is TGTGCCAGTAGTATAGATAGCGGGAGAACCTACGAGCAGTACTTC. V gene TRBV19 combines with J gene TRBJ2-7, with TRBD2 matching over 9 bases. After removal of 0 bases from V and 2 bases from J, the junction contained 2 bases not matched to a gene. The germline V gene has CDR1 LNHDA and CDR2 SQIVND (reference sequence). This CDR3 comprises 15 residues.

The chain has TRBV5-1 and TRBJ2-1; D is ambiguous. CDR1 and CDR2 from the germline V gene are SGHRS and YFSETQ. The CDR3 runs to 13 residues. Trimming took 1 base from V and 7 from J, leaving 9 bases between them. CDR3 sequence: CASSLTSMNEQFF. The CDR3 bases are TGCGCCAGCAGCTTGACCAGTATGAATGAGCAGTTCTTC.

The V call is TRBV5-8, the J call TRBJ2-3, with unresolved D. CDR3 length: 17 amino acids. Between the trimmed V and J ends, which lost 0 bases and 2 bases, there was a span of 16 bases. CDR1 is SGHTS and CDR2 is YDEGEE in the germline V gene. The CDR3 DNA follows: TGTGCCAGCAGCTTGGCCTCGACAAATCGGCCCACAGATACGCAGTATTTT. This gives the protein CASSLASTNRPTDTQYF.

In this sample, this clone turned up a few times. For the CDR3, the DNA is TGTGCCAGGACTACAGGGTACCCCTACGAGCAGTACTTC. Amino acids: CARTTGYPYEQYF. The rearrangement joins TRBV19 to TRBJ2-7; perhaps TRBD1 as D (6 bases). V lost 9 bases and J 2 bases, leaving 14 bases between the germline ends. Germline V CDR1 and CDR2: LNHDA, SQIVND (reference sequence). The CDR3 sequence is 13 residues long.

This rearrangement joins TRBV7-9 to TRBJ2-7; 9 bases fit TRBD2. The CDR3 extends over 12 amino acids. Looked up from germline, CDR1 is SEHNR and CDR2 is FQNEAQ (reference sequence). The V gene end was trimmed by 6 bases and the J gene end by 6 bases; junction bases not matched to a gene: 3. CDR3 region: CASRSGLAEQYF. CDR3 nucleotides: TGTGCCAGCAGATCGGGACTAGCCGAGCAGTACTTC.

CDR3 bases: TGTGCCACCGGGATTGGCAATCAGCCCCAGCATTTT. Amino acid sequence: CATGIGNQPQHF. This sequence joins TRBV6-5 and TRBJ1-5; D gene ambiguous. Germline V CDR1 and CDR2: MNHEY, SVGAGI. The CDR3 sequence is 12 residues long. The ends were cut back, 10 bases at V and 2 bases at J, with 9 bases in the middle.

This chain links TRBV6-5 with TRBJ2-3, with D perhaps TRBD1 (5 bases). The CDR3 spans 15 residues. Germline V CDR1 and CDR2: MNHEY, SVGAGI. Deletions cut 5 bases from V and 3 bases from J, with 15 bases between. The CDR3 DNA reads as TGTGCCAGCAGTCCACCGGGCAGGGTGACAGATACGCAGTATTTT. Translated: CASSPPGRVTDTQYF.

The CDR3 loop is CATSDPSGYNEQFF. The CDR3 DNA sequence: TGTGCCACCAGTGATCCTTCAGGGTACAATGAGCAGTTCTTC. The chain couples TRBV24-1 to TRBJ2-1; TRBD1 is a possible D gene (5 bases). The CDR3 totals 14 residues. Germline lookup yields CDR1 KGHDR and CDR2 SFDVKD. Trimming removed 3 bases from V and 4 bases from J, with 9 bases in between.

Written as DNA, the CDR3 is TGCGCCACCCAGGGTACCCAAGAGACCCAGTACTTC. Amino acids: CATQGTQETQYF. V is TRBV5-1 and J is TRBJ2-5; D perhaps matches TRBD1 (5 bases). From germline, CDR1 is SGHRS and CDR2 YFSETQ. This CDR3 region has 12 residues. Trimming pared 9 bases from V and 1 base from J, leaving 10 bases between.

The CDR3 here is CASSYSMVEETQYF. CDR3 nucleotides: TGTGCCAGCAGTTACTCCATGGTGGAGGAGACCCAGTACTTC. This sequence joins TRBV6-5 and TRBJ2-5, with unresolved D. Germline V gene data show CDR1 as MNHEY and CDR2 as SVGAGI. CDR3 length: 14 residues. V lost 0 bases and J lost 5, with 10 bases in between.

V usage is TRBV10-2 and J usage is TRBJ1-3, with D unclear. Germline CDR1 WSHSY, CDR2 SAAADI. The CDR3 has 13 residues. Trimming removed 8 bases from V and 1 base from J, with 9 bases in between. The CDR3 DNA reads TGCGCCAGCGGAGGGAAGTCTGGAAACACCATATATTTT. Translated, it gives CASGGKSGNTIYF.

This sequence joins TRBV2 and TRBJ2-7; TRBD2 agrees at 15 bases. Germline CDR1 SNHLY, CDR2 FYNNEI. CDR3 length: 15 residues. V lost 2 bases, J lost 6 bases, and 2 bases stayed unmatched. The CDR3 DNA reads as TGTGCCAGCAGTGAATGGACTAGCGGGAGGGGCGAGCAGTACTTC. Translation: CASSEWTSGRGEQYF.

The V gene is TRBV7-6, the J gene TRBJ1-2; D might be TRBD1 (5 bases). The CDR3 loop spans 17 amino acids. Germline V lookup: CDR1 SGHVS, CDR2 FNYEAQ. Trimming took off 1 base at V and 4 bases at J, with 19 bases between the two ends. CDR3 residues: CASSLGSGDGWVYGYTF. The CDR3 DNA is TGTGCCAGCAGCTTAGGATCGGGGGACGGATGGGTCTATGGCTACACCTTC.

The chain has TRBV10-3 and TRBJ2-7, with TRBD1 identical over 8 bases. CDR1 and CDR2 (germline): ENHRY, SYGVKD. The CDR3 loop spans 16 amino acids. Trimming at V came to 0 bases and at J to 1 base, leaving 5 bases not matched to a gene. Here the CDR3 reads CAISESWNRGSYEQYF. CDR3 DNA sequence: TGTGCCATCAGTGAGTCGTGGAACAGGGGGTCCTACGAGCAGTACTTC.

There are a few counts of this clone. The rearrangement joins TRBV13 to TRBJ2-7, with 8 bases matching TRBD1. Trimming at V came to 5 bases and at J to 2 bases, leaving 11 bases not matched to a gene. The germline V gene has CDR1 PRHDT and CDR2 FYEKMQ (reference sequence). The CDR3 sequence is 16 residues long. CDR3 sequence reads: CASSHGQGRGTYEQYF. As DNA, the CDR3 is TGTGCCAGCAGCCACGGACAGGGAAGGGGGACCTACGAGCAGTACTTC.

In this sample, this clone turned up once. This sequence joins TRBV6-5 and TRBJ2-1; possible D gene TRBD2, 6 bases. In germline, CDR1 is MNHEY, CDR2 SVGAGI. CDR3 length equals 15 residues. The V gene lost 7 bases and the J gene lost 0 bases, with 13 bases spanning the gap. CDR3 amino acids: CASNRAGSSYNEQFF. CDR3 bases: TGTGCCAGCAACCGAGCGGGCAGCTCCTACAATGAGCAGTTCTTC.

The chain combines TRBV5-1 with TRBJ2-5; D is ambiguous. V lost 0 bases to trimming and J lost 1 base, with 7 bases between them. The V gene's germline CDR1 is SGHRS and CDR2 YFSETQ. There are 14 residues in the CDR3. The CDR3 region is CASSLEHTQETQYF. CDR3 DNA: TGCGCCAGCAGCTTGGAACATACCCAAGAGACCCAGTACTTC.

The chain joins TRBV19 to TRBJ2-5; 9 nucleotides line up with TRBD1. The CDR3 contains 14 residues. Germline V gene lookup returns CDR1 LNHDA and CDR2 SQIVND (reference sequence). V gave up 2 bases and J gave up 8 bases; unmatched junction bases: 6. For the CDR3, the DNA is TGTGCCAGTAGTATATCATGGGGACAGGGTACCCAGTACTTC. This translates into CASSISWGQGTQYF.